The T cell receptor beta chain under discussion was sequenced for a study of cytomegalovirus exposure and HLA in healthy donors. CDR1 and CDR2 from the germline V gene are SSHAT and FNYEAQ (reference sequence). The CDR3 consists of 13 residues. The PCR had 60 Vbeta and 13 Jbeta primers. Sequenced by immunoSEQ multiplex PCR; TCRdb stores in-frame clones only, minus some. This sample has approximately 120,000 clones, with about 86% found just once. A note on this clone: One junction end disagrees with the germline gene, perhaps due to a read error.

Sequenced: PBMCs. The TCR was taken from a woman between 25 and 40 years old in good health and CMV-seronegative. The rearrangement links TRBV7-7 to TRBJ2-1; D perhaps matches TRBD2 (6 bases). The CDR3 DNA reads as TGTGCTAGCAGCATGGGACTGGACGGGGGGCAGTTCTTC. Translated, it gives CASSMGLDGGQFF.